The T cell receptor beta chain described here comes from a study of human T cells and chemical hapten exposure. Time point here: patch test 2, 6 weeks after DPC sensitization. Treatment indicated: therapeutic diphenylcyclopropenone sensitization with weekly scalp DPC. TCRdb re-called the RACE reads with MiXCR, one entry per CDR3 protein. The sample consists of fewer than 100,000 distinct CDR3 sequences, 11% of them appearing once. The germline CDR1 and CDR2 sequences are SGHAT and FQNNGV. After removal of 7 bases from V and 6 bases from J, the junction contained 11 bases not matched to a gene. This CDR3 spans 14 amino acids. This clonotype was counted between two and nine times.

This receptor was identified in a man younger than 30 with alopecia areata. Some clones in this sample may be carry-over from other donors' samples. Material: whole blood, obtained in connection with sensitization to the hapten diphenylcyclopropenone (DPC). The V and J genes are TRBV11-2 and TRBJ1-1; 7 bases are a match to TRBD1. As DNA, the CDR3 is TGTGCCAGCACCCCCGGGGGACAGCTGGCTGAAGCTTTCTTT. Residues: CASTPGGQLAEAFF.